The 30 T cell receptor beta chains listed next were all sequenced from one sample in a study of T cells after yellow fever vaccination. In TCRdb, the 5' RACE reads were re-called with MiXCR into one record per CDR3 protein. This sample has approximately 96,000 distinct CDR3 sequences, with 8% to 10% found just once. The sample in question was CD8+ T cells not binding an NS4B(214-222) dextramer, sorted from PBMCs, obtained roughly 14 days after the first yellow fever vaccination. Every receptor here comes from a man younger than 30 who received the YFV17D yellow fever vaccine.

This chain connects TRBV14 to TRBJ1-1; maybe TRBD1 (6 bases). Germline CDR1 and CDR2: SGHDN and FVKESK. This CDR3 contains 15 residues. V was cut by 2 bases and J by 0 bases, with 10 bases left in between. CDR3 in amino acids: CASSQPGHLNTEAFF. The CDR3 DNA sequence: TGTGCCAGCAGCCAACCGGGACACCTGAACACTGAAGCTTTCTTT.

This clonotype was detected only a few times. The gene calls are TRBV6-4 and TRBJ2-1; 10 positions match TRBD1. The V gene's germline CDR1 is MRHNA and CDR2 SNTAGT. V gave up 6 bases and J gave up 10 bases; unmatched junction bases: 12. The CDR3 length is 15 residues. The CDR3 nucleotides are TGTGCCAGCAGCGGACAGGGGGGAGTCTGGGAAGAGCAGTTCTTC. As protein: CASSGQGGVWEEQFF.

This clonotype was counted a few times. The chain is built from TRBV14 and TRBJ2-7; TRBD2 might be the D (6 bases). Germline assignment: CDR1 SGHDN and CDR2 FVKESK. The CDR3 has 17 residues. The V and J ends lost 0 bases and 0 bases respectively, with 15 bases between them. The CDR3 loop is CASSQDMTPGLSYEQYF. In nucleotides, the CDR3 is TGTGCCAGCAGCCAAGATATGACCCCGGGACTCTCCTACGAGCAGTACTTC.

J is TRBJ2-1 and V is TRBV9, with a tentative D call TRBD2 (5 bases). The CDR3 extends over 15 amino acids. V lost 0 bases and J lost 2, with 9 bases in between. Germline V CDR1 and CDR2: SGDLS, YYNGEE. The CDR3 loop is CASSVDGEPYNEQFF. The CDR3 bases are TGTGCCAGCAGCGTAGACGGGGAGCCCTACAATGAGCAGTTCTTC.

This clonotype was counted between two and nine times. This sequence joins TRBV7-2 and TRBJ2-1; 9 bases line up with TRBD1. J was trimmed by 5 bases and V by 4 bases; bases with no gene match: 6. CDR1 and CDR2 from the germline V gene are SGHTA and FQGNSA. This CDR3 is built from 15 residues. The CDR3 sequence: CASSSTGGANNEQFF. DNA for the CDR3: TGTGCCAGCAGCTCAACAGGGGGCGCGAACAATGAGCAGTTCTTC.

The V and J genes are TRBV10-3 and TRBJ2-2, with D possibly matching TRBD1 (6 bases). The CDR3 length is 13 residues. The V and J ends lost 10 bases and 1 base respectively, with 10 bases between them. CDR1 ENHRY and CDR2 SYGVKD come from the germline V gene. The CDR3: CANRQENTGELFF. CDR3 DNA: TGTGCCAATAGACAGGAGAACACCGGGGAGCTGTTTTTT.

This chain links TRBV4-1 with TRBJ1-6; 7 bases fit TRBD1. The length of the CDR3 is 18 residues. Per germline, CDR1 MGHRA and CDR2 YSYEKL. V dropped 3 bases and J dropped 1; count of bases not matched to a gene: 9. In nucleotides, the CDR3 is TGCGCCAGCAGCCACAGACAGGGCAAAGGATCCTATAATTCACCCCTCCACTTT. Protein: CASSHRQGKGSYNSPLHF.

Only a few counts were recorded for this clonotype. The chain joins TRBV7-8 to TRBJ1-1; maybe TRBD1 (6 bases). Trimming removed 3 bases at V and 1 base at J, with 15 bases between. The CDR3 spans 16 residues. Germline V lookup: CDR1 SGHVS, CDR2 FQNEAQ. The CDR3 region has the DNA TGTGCCAGCAGCTTTGGCTCACAGGGACCGAACACTGAAGCTTTCTTT. Protein sequence: CASSFGSQGPNTEAFF.

This clonotype came up a few times. The gene calls are TRBV6-5 and TRBJ2-7; D not certain. V lost 6 bases and J 4 bases, leaving 19 bases between the germline ends. CDR1 and CDR2 (germline): MNHEY, SVGAGI. The CDR3 is 15 amino acids. The CDR3 nucleotides read TGTGCCAGCAGCCCTTACCACGGCGGACGGTACGAGCAGTACGTC. Translation gives CASSPYHGGRYEQYV.

In this sample, this clonotype turned up a few times. CDR3 region: CSASRPLTSTDTQYF. For the CDR3, the DNA is TGCAGTGCTAGTCGTCCGCTTACTAGCACAGATACGCAGTATTTT. The gene calls are TRBV20-1 and TRBJ2-3; no clear D gene. Germline values: CDR1 DFQATT, CDR2 SNEGSKA (reference sequence). Trimming removed 3 bases from V and 0 bases from J, with 13 bases in between. The CDR3 is 15 residues long.

This clonotype was seen a few times. The CDR3 here is CASSIKQETEAFF. In nucleotides, the CDR3 is TGTGCCAGCAGTATAAAACAAGAAACTGAAGCTTTCTTT. This chain connects TRBV2 to TRBJ1-1, with unresolved D. There are 13 residues in the CDR3. Trimming took 5 bases from V and 5 from J, leaving 12 bases between them. Looked up from germline, CDR1 is SNHLY and CDR2 is FYNNEI.

This clonotype showed up just a few times. This rearrangement joins TRBV21-1 to TRBJ2-7; no DNA check was done on the table's D call, TRBD1. TRBV21-1 is deemed a pseudogene. The CDR3 has 15 amino acids. The CDR3 sequence: CATPRGAQATYEQYV. CDR3 DNA sequence: TGTGCCACCCCACGCGGGGCACAAGCTACCTACGAGCAGTACGTC.

This sequence joins TRBV11-2 and TRBJ2-2, with 9 bases identical to TRBD1. Germline V lookup: CDR1 SGHAT, CDR2 FQNNGV. The CDR3 extends over 17 amino acids. V trimming: 3 bases; J trimming: 0 bases; junction bases outside the gene matches: 5. CDR3 residues: CASSFARQGANTGELFF. The CDR3 DNA follows: TGTGCCAGCAGCTTCGCAAGACAGGGGGCGAACACCGGGGAGCTGTTTTTT. The full variable domain, in which reference TRBV11-2 and TRBJ2-2 provide the parts outside the CDR3, is EAGVAQSPRYKIIEKRQSVAFWCNPISGHATLYWYQQILGQGPKLLIQFQNNGVVDDSQLPKDRFSAERLKGVDSTLKIQPAKLEDSAVYLCASSFARQGANTGELFFGEGSRLTVL.

Many counts were recorded for this clonotype. The gene calls are TRBV12-3 or TRBV12-4 and TRBJ2-2, with 7 positions matching TRBD1. J was trimmed by 1 base and V by 3 bases; bases with no gene match: 2. The CDR3 spans 15 residues. Here the CDR3 reads CASSLGQLNTGELFF. The CDR3 region has the DNA TGTGCCAGCAGTTTGGGACAGTTGAACACCGGGGAGCTGTTTTTT.

This clonotype came up many times. This chain joins TRBV29-1 and TRBJ2-5; D is perhaps TRBD2 (5 bases). V gave up 2 bases and J gave up 4 bases, with 14 bases separating them. The CDR3 totals 14 residues. The germline V gene encodes CDR1 SQVTM and CDR2 ANQGSEA. The CDR3 DNA follows: TGCAGCGTTGAATCGCACGGGGTAGGAGAGACCCAGTACTTC. Translation: CSVESHGVGETQYF.

This clonotype was recorded a few times. The chain recombines TRBV4-1 with TRBJ1-5; D is ambiguous. CDR3 length: 15 residues. The germline gives CDR1 MGHRA, CDR2 YSYEKL. The V and J ends lost 4 bases and 1 base respectively, with 11 bases between them. CDR3 nucleotide sequence: TGCGCCAGCAGCCCCCGGGCGGTAAGCAATCAGCCCCAGCATTTT. Residues: CASSPRAVSNQPQHF.

This CDR3 is CASSLYSGQQNQPQHF. The CDR3 coding sequence is TGTGCCAGCAGCTTATACTCGGGACAGCAAAATCAGCCCCAGCATTTT. The gene calls are TRBV7-2 and TRBJ1-5; the match to TRBD1 covers 7 bases. The germline gives CDR1 SGHTA, CDR2 FQGNSA. This CDR3 contains 16 residues. V shed 2 bases, J shed 4 bases, and the junction held 8 bases outside the gene matches. Full variable domain (missing parts from reference TRBV7-2 and TRBJ1-5): GAGVSQSPSNKVTEKGKDVELRCDPISGHTALYWYRQSLGQGLEFLIYFQGNSAPDKSGLPSDRFSAERTGGSVSTLTIQRTQQEDSAVYLCASSLYSGQQNQPQHFGDGTRLSIL.

This clonotype appeared many times. This chain links TRBV7-9 with TRBJ2-3; D is possibly TRBD2 (5 bases). Germline CDR1 and CDR2: SEHNR and FQNEAQ (reference sequence). Trimming pared 3 bases from V and 2 bases from J, leaving 12 bases between. The CDR3 spans 15 residues. In DNA form, the CDR3 reads TGTGCCAGCAGCTTGGGAGACGTCTCCACAGATACGCAGTATTTT. Residues: CASSLGDVSTDTQYF.

This clonotype was seen a few times. The genes are TRBV6-2 or TRBV6-3 and TRBJ1-3; D unclear. The CDR3 sequence is 14 residues long. Trimming cost V 6 bases and J 8 bases, with 17 bases left between them. The V gene's germline CDR1 is MNHEY and CDR2 SVGEGT. The CDR3 reads CASSADNYQHTIYF. CDR3 DNA sequence: TGTGCCAGCAGCGCCGACAACTATCAGCACACCATATATTTT.

The rearrangement uses TRBV11-2 and TRBJ2-5; maybe TRBD2 (6 bases). The CDR3 is made up of 15 amino acids. The V gene lost 3 bases and the J gene lost 5 bases, with 16 bases spanning the gap. The germline V gene has CDR1 SGHAT and CDR2 FQNNGV. The CDR3 nucleotides read TGTGCCAGCAGCTTTGCCTCTGGGGGGAGGGAGACCCAGTACTTC. Protein: CASSFASGGRETQYF.

This clonotype was observed a handful of times. The genes are TRBV5-6 and TRBJ1-6, with D unresolved. CDR1 is SGHDT, CDR2 YYEEEE, per germline. The CDR3 length is 14 residues. V shed 1 base and J shed 4 bases, with 6 bases lying between them. The CDR3 DNA reads TGTGCCAGCAGCTTGCCGGGATATAATTCACCCCTCCACTTT. Translation: CASSLPGYNSPLHF. Based on the CDR3 plus reference TRBV5-6 and TRBJ1-6, the full variable domain is DAGVTQSPTHLIKTRGQQVTLRCSPKSGHDTVSWYQQALGQGPQFIFQYYEEEERQRGNFPDRFSGHQFPNYSSELNVNALLLGDSALYLCASSLPGYNSPLHFGNGTRLTVT.

This clonotype was seen a handful of times. This sequence joins TRBV20-1 and TRBJ2-1; TRBD2 might be the D (6 bases). The V end lost 5 bases, the J end lost 4 bases, and 12 bases lay between the germline ends. The CDR3 has 13 amino acids. Germline V gene lookup returns CDR1 DFQATT and CDR2 SNEGSKA (reference sequence). The CDR3 region is CSAPNSGYNEQFF. In DNA, the CDR3 is TGCAGTGCTCCCAATAGCGGTTACAATGAGCAGTTCTTC.

This clonotype occurred many times. The chain couples TRBV12-3 or TRBV12-4 to TRBJ2-1; D unresolved. This CDR3 has 12 amino acids. The V and J ends lost 8 bases and 4 bases respectively, with 9 bases between them. This CDR3 reads CASCQSYNEQFF. The CDR3 DNA follows: TGTGCCAGCTGCCAGTCTTACAATGAGCAGTTCTTC.

This clonotype was seen once. CDR3 DNA: TGCAGCGTTTCCGCAACCGTTATGGCCGGGACACCTTTCACAGATACGCAGTATTTT. Translated: CSVSATVMAGTPFTDTQYF. The rearrangement uses TRBV29-1 and TRBJ2-3; a weak D match, TRBD1 (6 bases). The CDR3 spans 19 residues. V gave up 5 bases and J gave up 2 bases, with 29 bases separating them. CDR1 is SQVTM and CDR2 is ANQGSEA in the germline V gene.

V usage is TRBV7-9 and J usage is TRBJ2-1; a weak D match, TRBD2 (5 bases). CDR1 and CDR2 (germline): SEHNR, FQNEAQ (reference sequence). The germline V and J ends were trimmed by 5 bases and 1 base, with 18 bases remaining between them. The CDR3 covers 17 residues. CDR3: CASSRAPGSRSYNEQFF. CDR3 DNA sequence: TGTGCCAGCAGCCGAGCCCCGGGGAGCAGGTCCTACAATGAGCAGTTCTTC.

This chain links TRBV6-1 with TRBJ2-7; tentatively, D is TRBD2 (6 bases). CDR1 is MNHNS and CDR2 is SASEGT in the germline V gene. This CDR3 is built from 15 residues. Trimming shortened V by 5 bases and J by 3 bases, and 17 bases separated the two germline ends. CDR3 sequence: CASSPAGRTYYEQYV. The CDR3 nucleotides read TGTGCCAGCAGTCCTGCGGGGAGGACCTACTACGAGCAGTACGTC.

The gene calls are TRBV6-2 or TRBV6-3 and TRBJ2-2; D possibly corresponds to TRBD1 (6 bases). Trimming left V 7 bases short and J 7 bases short, with 13 bases between. Germline V lookup: CDR1 MNHEY, CDR2 SVGEGT. There are 13 residues in the CDR3. The CDR3 spells CASTQGTVGELFF. The CDR3 nucleotides are TGTGCCAGCACCCAGGGGACGGTCGGGGAGCTGTTTTTT.

This clonotype was seen more than once but under ten times. The genes are TRBV7-9 and TRBJ2-3, with 7 bases lining up with TRBD2. The CDR3 is 15 residues long. Germline V lookup: CDR1 SEHNR, CDR2 FQNEAQ (reference sequence). With V trimmed by 2 bases and J by 5 bases, 7 bases remained unmatched. In DNA, the CDR3 is TGTGCCAGCAGCTTAAAGCGGGGTCGAAGAGATACGCAGTATTTT. It encodes CASSLKRGRRDTQYF.

This clonotype was seen more than once but under ten times. The J gene is TRBJ2-1, the V gene TRBV4-3; no definite D call. This CDR3 region has 15 residues. Germline CDR1 reads LGHNA; CDR2 reads YSLEER. V lost 1 base, J lost 0 bases, and 7 bases lay in between. CDR3 amino acids: CASSQVASSYNEQFF. In nucleotides, the CDR3 is TGCGCCAGCAGCCAAGTTGCAAGCTCCTACAATGAGCAGTTCTTC.

The V gene is TRBV6-1, the J gene TRBJ1-5; 7 nucleotides line up with TRBD1. V was pared by 5 bases and J by 3 bases, with 7 bases of the junction left unmatched. CDR1 and CDR2 (germline): MNHNS, SASEGT. The CDR3 runs to 15 residues. This chain's CDR3 is CASSQRGTDNQPQHF. DNA for the CDR3: TGTGCCAGCAGTCAGCGAGGGACAGACAATCAGCCCCAGCATTTT.